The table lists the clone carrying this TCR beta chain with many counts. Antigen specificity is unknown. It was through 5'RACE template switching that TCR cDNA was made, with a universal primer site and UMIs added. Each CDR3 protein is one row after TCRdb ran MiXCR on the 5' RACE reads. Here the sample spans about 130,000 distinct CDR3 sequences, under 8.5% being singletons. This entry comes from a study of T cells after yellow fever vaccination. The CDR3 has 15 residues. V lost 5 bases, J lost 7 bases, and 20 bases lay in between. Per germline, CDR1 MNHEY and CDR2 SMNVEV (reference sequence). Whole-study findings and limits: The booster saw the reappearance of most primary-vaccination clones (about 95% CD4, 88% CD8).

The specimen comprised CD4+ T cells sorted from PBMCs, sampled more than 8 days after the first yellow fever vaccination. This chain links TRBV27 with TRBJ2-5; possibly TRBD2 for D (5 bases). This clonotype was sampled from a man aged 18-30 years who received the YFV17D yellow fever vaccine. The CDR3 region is CASSPRARSGVTQYF. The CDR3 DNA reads TGTGCCAGCAGTCCCCGGGCCAGAAGCGGCGTGACCCAGTACTTC.